Shown below are 26 T cell receptor beta chains from a single sample sequenced in a study of vaccination and CD4 T cells after COVID-19. Their antigen targets remain unknown. Treatment reported: roughly 11-day PBMC culture with coronavirus spike peptide pools or control peptides (ViraFEST assay). The Oncomine TCR Beta short-read assay was applied to DNA of cultured CD4+ T cells. TCRdb called the PCR reads again in MiXCR, with one record for every CDR3 protein. Here the sample spans 11,000 to 15,000 distinct CDR3 sequences, 60% being singletons. Sequencing input: CD4+ T cells from blood, cultured in vitro. Receptor source: a human donor who had recovered from COVID-19.

V usage is TRBV6-2 or TRBV6-3 and J usage is TRBJ1-5; D unresolved. Trimming took 7 bases from V and 0 from J, leaving 7 bases between them. The CDR3 extends over 13 amino acids. CDR1 and CDR2 (germline): MNHEY, SVGEGT. The CDR3 loop reads CASNARSNQPQHF. The CDR3, as DNA: TGTGCCAGCAATGCTCGTAGCAATCAGCCCCAGCATTTT.

This clonotype was recorded only once. The gene calls are TRBV11-1 and TRBJ2-1; TRBD2 agrees at 8 bases. With V trimmed by 5 bases and J by 2 bases, 2 bases remained unmatched. This CDR3 has 14 amino acids. Germline-derived CDR1 and CDR2 are SGHAT and FQDESV (reference sequence). For the CDR3, the DNA is TGTGCCAGCAGCCCTAGCGGGCCCTACAATGAGCAGTTCTTC. This gives the protein CASSPSGPYNEQFF.

The chain employs TRBV28 and TRBJ1-1; possible D gene TRBD1, 5 bases. The germline V gene encodes CDR1 MDHEN and CDR2 SYDVKM. This CDR3 comprises 12 residues. V was shortened by 9 bases and J by 0 bases, with 8 bases between the two germline ends. As DNA, the CDR3 is TGTGCCAGGGGACTCTTGAACACTGAAGCTTTCTTT. Translating gives CARGLLNTEAFF. Variable domain in full (rest from reference TRBV28 and TRBJ1-1): DVKVTQSSRYLVKRTGEKVFLECVQDMDHENMFWYRQDPGLGLRLIYFSYDVKMKEKGDIPEGYSVSREKKERFSLILESASTNQTSMYLCARGLLNTEAFFGQGTRLTVV.

V and J are TRBV4-3 and TRBJ2-3; 10 nucleotides line up with TRBD2. The junction had 12 bases not matched to a gene; V was cut back by 1 base and J by 5 bases. Germline values: CDR1 LGHNA, CDR2 YSLEER. CDR3 length: 18 residues. CDR3 sequence (DNA): TGCGCCAGCAGCCAAGGCCCCAGCGGGAGGGGAGGTCTAGATACGCAGTATTTT. It codes for CASSQGPSGRGGLDTQYF.

The CDR3 loop is CAIGGKGVNTEAFF. As DNA, the CDR3 is TGTGCCATCGGTGGAAAGGGTGTGAACACTGAAGCTTTCTTT. This chain uses TRBV10-3 with TRBJ1-1; D is unresolved. Germline CDR1 ENHRY, CDR2 SYGVKD. The CDR3 totals 14 residues. Trimming stripped 8 bases from V and 0 bases from J, with 13 bases between.

This clonotype has a handful of counts. This chain connects TRBV7-2 to TRBJ2-1; D is perhaps TRBD2 (5 bases). The J call may be in error: the DNA end matches TRBJ2-7 better. The germline V gene has CDR1 SGHTA and CDR2 FQGNSA. This CDR3 has 16 amino acids. CDR3 DNA sequence: TGTGCCAGCAGCTTAGGTTTAGGACTTCTGATCTACGAGCAGTACTTC. It encodes CASSLGLGLLIYEQYF.

The chain recombines TRBV6-4 with TRBJ2-1, with D maybe TRBD2 (5 bases). CDR1 MRHNA and CDR2 SNTAGT come from the germline V gene. V gave up 5 bases and J gave up 9 bases, with 17 bases separating them. CDR3 length equals 14 residues. The CDR3 sequence: CASSLTPAGGEQFF. Here the CDR3 DNA reads TGTGCCAGCAGTCTGACTCCCGCCGGAGGTGAGCAGTTCTTC.

The chain has TRBV6-5 and TRBJ2-7; TRBD1 might be the D (6 bases). V was pared by 0 bases and J by 0 bases, with 12 bases between. The germline CDR1 and CDR2 sequences are MNHEY and SVGAGI. The CDR3 sequence is 16 residues long. CDR3 nucleotides: TGTGCCAGCAGTTACTCTCTCCGAGGGGGCTCCTACGAGCAGTACTTC. Protein: CASSYSLRGGSYEQYF.

The gene calls are TRBV20-1 and TRBJ2-2; unclear D gene. The V gene lost 2 bases and the J gene lost 3 bases, with 10 bases spanning the gap. The length of the CDR3 is 14 residues. Germline V lookup: CDR1 DFQATT, CDR2 SNEGSKA (reference sequence). The CDR3 reads CSARKRTDTGELFF. CDR3 nucleotides: TGCAGTGCTAGAAAGAGGACGGACACCGGGGAGCTGTTTTTT.

The chain combines TRBV20-1 with TRBJ2-7; D unclear. CDR3 length: 12 amino acids. Germline V gene sequence: CDR1 DFQATT, CDR2 SNEGSKA (reference sequence). V was trimmed by 3 bases and J by 6 bases, leaving 12 bases between them. The CDR3 sequence: CSASSLAGEQYF. As DNA, the CDR3 is TGCAGTGCTAGTAGCTTAGCCGGCGAGCAGTACTTC.

The chain couples TRBV28 to TRBJ2-7, with 8 bases matching TRBD1. V lost 4 bases and J lost 6; bases outside the gene matches: 8. This CDR3 has 14 amino acids. CDR1 and CDR2 from the germline V gene are MDHEN and SYDVKM. In DNA, the CDR3 is TGTGCCAGCAGTTACGGACAGGGAGCGCGCGAGCAGTACTTC. Translated, it gives CASSYGQGAREQYF.

This chain uses TRBV14 with TRBJ2-7; 7 bases match TRBD1. Germline V gives CDR1 SGHDN, CDR2 FVKESK. The CDR3 contains 17 residues. The junction had 12 bases not matched to a gene; V was cut back by 0 bases and J by 4 bases. CDR3 in amino acids: CASSQDEWDSLLYEQYF. In DNA, the CDR3 is TGTGCCAGCAGCCAAGATGAATGGGACAGCCTCTTGTACGAGCAGTACTTC. Based on the CDR3 plus reference TRBV14 and TRBJ2-7, the full variable domain is EAGVTQFPSHSVIEKGQTVTLRCDPISGHDNLYWYRRVMGKEIKFLLHFVKESKQDESGMPNNRFLAERTGGTYSTLKVQPAELEDSGVYFCASSQDEWDSLLYEQYFGPGTRLTVT.

V is TRBV28 and J is TRBJ1-5, with a tentative D call TRBD1 (5 bases). The CDR3 covers 16 residues. V was cut by 3 bases and J by 5 bases, with 17 bases left in between. CDR1 and CDR2 from the germline V gene are MDHEN and SYDVKM. CDR3 residues: CASSLSGIWVHQPQHF. For the CDR3, the DNA is TGTGCCAGCAGTTTGTCAGGGATCTGGGTACATCAGCCCCAGCATTTT.

The chain has TRBV3-1 and TRBJ1-5, with TRBD1 matching 8 bases. In germline, CDR1 is LGHDT, CDR2 YNNKEL (reference sequence). Germline trimming cut 6 bases from V and 7 bases from J; bases unmatched to any gene: 5. CDR3 length: 13 residues. The CDR3 reads CASRGQVGQPQHF. The CDR3 DNA sequence: TGTGCCAGCAGGGGACAGGTCGGACAGCCCCAGCATTTT.

The chain combines TRBV28 with TRBJ1-5; 8 nucleotides agree with TRBD1. Losses at the gene ends were 5 bases for V and 2 bases for J; bases not matched to a gene: 8. This CDR3 spans 16 amino acids. Germline CDR1 and CDR2: MDHEN and SYDVKM. DNA for the CDR3: TGTGCCAGCAGTCAGACCAGGGGGCTTGGCAATCAGCCCCAGCATTTT. Translated: CASSQTRGLGNQPQHF.

Turning to this clonotype: One junction end disagrees with the germline gene, perhaps due to a read error. The chain employs TRBV7-6 and TRBJ2-3, with D possibly TRBD2 on 5 matching bases. This CDR3 is built from 15 residues. CDR1 is SGHVS, CDR2 FNYEAQ, per germline. CDR3 amino acids: CASSATTVPAETQYF. CDR3 DNA: TGTGCCAGCAGCGCGACTACTGTCCCGGCAGAGACGCAGTATTTT.

The chain combines TRBV5-4 with TRBJ2-5; a possible D gene is TRBD2 (5 bases). CDR1 is SGHNT and CDR2 is YYREEE in the germline V gene (reference sequence). This CDR3 region has 14 residues. Trimming took off 3 bases at V and 5 bases at J, with 14 bases between the two ends. The CDR3 DNA sequence: TGTGCCAGCAGCTGGCCCGGACTTGGGGAGACCCAGTACTTC. The encoded protein is CASSWPGLGETQYF.

This clonotype was seen only a few times. CDR3 region: CASSLGSRYHQPQHF. The CDR3 nucleotides are TGTGCCAGCAGCTTAGGGTCCAGGTACCATCAGCCCCAGCATTTT. The rearrangement links TRBV7-9 to TRBJ1-5, with D hard to call. V lost 1 base and J 5 bases, leaving 12 bases between the germline ends. In germline, CDR1 is SEHNR, CDR2 FQNEAQ (reference sequence). The CDR3 sequence is 15 residues long.

The chain joins TRBV7-9 to TRBJ1-1; 10 positions match TRBD1. The V and J ends lost 4 bases and 5 bases, in that order; junction bases with no gene match: 4. The germline V gene encodes CDR1 SEHNR and CDR2 FQNEAQ (reference sequence). The length of the CDR3 is 14 residues. In nucleotides, the CDR3 is TGTGCCAGCAGCTCCGGGACAGGGGTTACTGAAGCTTTCTTT. Translation: CASSSGTGVTEAFF.

This clonotype came up a few times. The chain couples TRBV5-5 to TRBJ1-1, with 7 bases matching TRBD1. The CDR3 totals 15 residues. Germline V gene lookup returns CDR1 SGHKS and CDR2 YYEKEE (reference sequence). The V and J ends lost 2 bases and 4 bases, in that order; junction bases with no gene match: 8. CDR3 nucleotide sequence: TGTGCCAGCAGCTTCACAGGGGATGTTGGCACTGAAGCTTTCTTT. Amino acids: CASSFTGDVGTEAFF.

V and J are TRBV19 and TRBJ1-5; D possibly corresponds to TRBD1 (5 bases). Looked up from germline, CDR1 is LNHDA and CDR2 is SQIVND (reference sequence). The CDR3 spans 16 residues. Between the trimmed V and J ends, which lost 4 bases and 6 bases, there was a span of 19 bases. The CDR3: CASSTPDGKGSQPQHF. CDR3 nucleotides: TGTGCCAGTAGTACCCCTGACGGAAAGGGGAGTCAGCCCCAGCATTTT.

The V gene is TRBV7-9, the J gene TRBJ1-2; D remains ambiguous. CDR1 is SEHNR, CDR2 FQNEAQ, per germline (reference sequence). This CDR3 spans 13 amino acids. V gave up 4 bases and J gave up 8 bases, with 14 bases separating them. The CDR3 sequence: CASSSSGPAGYTF. In nucleotides, the CDR3 is TGTGCCAGCAGCTCAAGCGGCCCGGCGGGCTACACCTTC.

This clonotype was observed a single time. The gene calls are TRBV5-4 and TRBJ1-1, with 8 bases fitting TRBD1. The V and J ends lost 2 bases and 6 bases, in that order; junction bases with no gene match: 6. The length of the CDR3 is 14 residues. From germline, CDR1 is SGHNT and CDR2 YYREEE (reference sequence). The CDR3 coding sequence is TGTGCCAGCAGCTTTCCTGACAGGGGCTCTGAAGCTTTCTTT. The encoded protein is CASSFPDRGSEAFF.

The table lists this clonotype with a count of one. The chain is built from TRBV2 and TRBJ2-1, with D hard to call. CDR1 and CDR2 (germline): SNHLY, FYNNEI. With 1 base removed from V and 4 bases from J, the gap between germline ends came to 5 bases. This CDR3 has 13 amino acids. The DNA of the CDR3 is TGTGCCAGCAGTGAAGGCGGTTACAATGAGCAGTTCTTC. Residues: CASSEGGYNEQFF.

This clonotype was counted a few times. The V gene is TRBV27, the J gene TRBJ1-1; TRBD1 is a possible D gene (5 bases). Trimming took 5 bases from V and 5 from J, leaving 18 bases between them. CDR3 length: 15 amino acids. Germline assignment: CDR1 MNHEY and CDR2 SMNVEV (reference sequence). CDR3 protein: CASSARRGRDTEAFF. As DNA, the CDR3 is TGTGCCAGCAGTGCCAGGAGGGGAAGGGATACTGAAGCTTTCTTT.

This sequence joins TRBV28 and TRBJ1-2; 9 bases are shared with TRBD1. The germline CDR1 and CDR2 sequences are MDHEN and SYDVKM. V lost 4 bases to trimming and J lost 8 bases; unmatched junction nucleotides: 8. CDR3 size: 14 residues. The CDR3 sequence: CASSSLGQGGGYTF. CDR3 nucleotides: TGTGCCAGCAGTTCGCTGGGACAGGGTGGGGGCTACACCTTC.